These T cell receptor beta chains were read from a single sample in a study of blood T cell repertoires in COVID-19. Sequencing used immunoSEQ multiplex PCR; TCRdb keeps in-frame clones, though not all of them. The top ten hold approximately 3.4% of the sample, which has fewer than 120,000 clones, 85% to 90% seen once. The material sequenced was peripheral blood. The receptors originated from a woman aged 50 to 60 with acute or convalescent COVID-19. Each CDR3 is given with its conserved first and last residue. A D gene is named only where the DNA matches it firmly. Size is omitted from some rows. Given values are once, few, many or a class for expanded clones.

CDR3aa: CASSLVGRGNTGELFF
CDR3nt: TGTGCCAGCAGCTTAGTCGGGAGGGGGAACACCGGGGAGCTGTTTTTT
abundance: .
d_gene: TRBD2
v_gene: TRBV7-9
j_gene: TRBJ2-2

CDR3aa: CASSNRGTGGIPGGANVLTF
CDR3nt: TGTGCCAGTAGCAATCGGGGGACAGGGGGCATACCGGGAGGGGCCAACGTCCTGACTTTC
abundance: .
d_gene: TRBD1
v_gene: TRBV19
j_gene: TRBJ2-6

CDR3aa: CSAERGGTGLYGYTF
CDR3nt: TGCAGCGCGGAAAGGGGCGGGACAGGTCTCTATGGCTACACCTTC
abundance: .
d_gene: TRBD1
v_gene: TRBV29-1
j_gene: TRBJ1-2

CDR3aa: CASSPRQPNSPLHF
CDR3nt: TGTGCCAGCAGCCCGCGACAGCCCAATTCACCCCTCCACTTT
abundance: few
d_gene: .
v_gene: TRBV3-1/TRBV3-2
j_gene: TRBJ1-6

CDR3aa: CASSLENQRADTQYF
CDR3nt: TGTGCCAGCAGCTTAGAGAACCAGCGGGCTGATACGCAGTATTTT
abundance: .
d_gene: .
v_gene: TRBV7-2
j_gene: TRBJ2-3

CDR3aa: CASSLPWLAYEQYF
CDR3nt: TGTGCCAGCAGCTTACCCTGGTTAGCCTACGAGCAGTACTTC
abundance: .
d_gene: .
v_gene: TRBV11-2
j_gene: TRBJ2-7

CDR3aa: CATSAPGLADSSYNEQFF
CDR3nt: TGTGCCACCAGTGCCCCGGGACTAGCGGATAGCTCCTACAATGAGCAGTTCTTC
abundance: .
d_gene: TRBD2
v_gene: TRBV24-1
j_gene: TRBJ2-1

CDR3aa: CASSPDRGKSYGYTF
CDR3nt: TGTGCCAGCAGCCCCGACAGGGGTAAAAGCTATGGCTACACCTTC
abundance: few
d_gene: TRBD1
v_gene: TRBV2
j_gene: TRBJ1-2

CDR3aa: CASSLGLAGGPREQFF
CDR3nt: TGTGCCAGCAGCTTAGGACTAGCGGGAGGGCCCAGGGAGCAGTTCTTC
abundance: .
d_gene: TRBD2
v_gene: TRBV13
j_gene: TRBJ2-1

CDR3aa: CASSLGGSGPQHF
CDR3nt: TGTGCCAGCAGTTTAGGGGGCTCGGGGCCCCAGCATTTT
abundance: .
d_gene: .
v_gene: TRBV27
j_gene: TRBJ1-5

CDR3aa: CASSPYRTTTGELFF
CDR3nt: TGTGCCAGCAGTCCGTACCGAACTACTACCGGGGAGCTGTTTTTT
abundance: .
d_gene: .
v_gene: TRBV27
j_gene: TRBJ2-2

CDR3aa: CASSLLRDNSPLHF
CDR3nt: TGTGCCAGCAGTTTACTCAGGGATAATTCACCCCTCCACTTT
abundance: .
d_gene: .
v_gene: TRBV28
j_gene: TRBJ1-6

CDR3aa: CSARQGDGYTF
CDR3nt: TGCAGCGCCCGACAGGGGGATGGCTACACCTTC
abundance: .
d_gene: TRBD1
v_gene: TRBV29-1
j_gene: TRBJ1-2

CDR3aa: CASSVEDRAYLSSYNEQFF
CDR3nt: TGTGCCAGCAGCGTAGAGGACAGGGCCTACCTGAGCTCCTACAATGAGCAGTTCTTC
abundance: .
d_gene: TRBD1
v_gene: TRBV9
j_gene: TRBJ2-1

CDR3aa: CASRVQGGNQPQHF
CDR3nt: TGTGCCAGCCGAGTACAGGGTGGCAATCAGCCCCAGCATTTT
abundance: .
d_gene: .
v_gene: TRBV2
j_gene: TRBJ1-5

CDR3aa: CASTRGLPTDTQYF
CDR3nt: TGTGCCAGCACGAGGGGACTCCCCACAGATACGCAGTATTTT
abundance: .
d_gene: .
v_gene: TRBV2
j_gene: TRBJ2-3

CDR3aa: CASSVAGAGGGETQYF
CDR3nt: TGTGCCAGCAGCGTAGCTGGTGCGGGGGGCGGAGAGACCCAGTACTTC
abundance: once
d_gene: TRBD2
v_gene: TRBV9
j_gene: TRBJ2-5

CDR3aa: CASRAEWGVEAFF
CDR3nt: TGTGCCAGCAGAGCGGAGTGGGGAGTTGAAGCTTTCTTT
abundance: .
d_gene: .
v_gene: TRBV6-5
j_gene: TRBJ1-1

CDR3aa: CSVYRDRGLGYTF
CDR3nt: TGCAGCGTTTACCGGGACAGGGGGCTTGGCTACACCTTC
abundance: .
d_gene: TRBD1
v_gene: TRBV29-1
j_gene: TRBJ1-2